The 22 T cell receptor beta chains below come from one sample, sequenced in a study of CD8 T cells in ankylosing spondylitis. From the 5' RACE reads, TCRdb called clonotypes with MiXCR, one entry per CDR3 protein. The sample holds about 150,000 distinct CDR3 sequences, 40% to 50% seen once. The sequencing input was synovial fluid, either unsorted or a sorted T cell fraction (not recorded which). The receptors derive from a male donor with ankylosing spondylitis.

The chain is built from TRBV7-6 and TRBJ1-4, with 9 bases aligning to TRBD1. Germline values: CDR1 SGHVS, CDR2 FNYEAQ. J gave up 7 bases and V 5 bases, and 8 bases lay outside the gene matches. The CDR3 loop spans 15 amino acids. The DNA for the CDR3 is TGTGCCAGCAGCCCGGGACAGGGCCCTAGTGAAAAACTGTTTTTT. Its protein is CASSPGQGPSEKLFF. Full variable domain (remainder filled in from reference TRBV7-6 and TRBJ1-4): GAGVSQSPRYKVTKRGQDVALRCDPISGHVSLYWYRQALGQGPEFLTYFNYEAQQDKSGLPNDRFSAERPEGSISTLTIQRTEQRDSAMYRCASSPGQGPSEKLFFGSGTQLSVL.

The chain joins TRBV6-2 or TRBV6-3 to TRBJ2-7; 7 bases align to TRBD2. From germline, CDR1 is MNHEY and CDR2 SVGEGT. The CDR3 sequence is 17 residues long. Trimming took 5 bases from V and 3 from J; bases not matched to a gene: 16. CDR3: CASSTVWEESGVYEQYF. For the CDR3, the DNA is TGTGCCAGCAGTACTGTATGGGAGGAAAGCGGGGTCTACGAGCAGTACTTC.

The chain links TRBV28 to TRBJ2-2; D not certain. In germline, CDR1 is MDHEN, CDR2 SYDVKM. Trimming removed 2 bases from V and 6 bases from J, with 7 bases in between. This CDR3 comprises 13 residues. The CDR3 sequence is CASSLPISGELFF. CDR3 DNA: TGTGCCAGCAGTTTACCCATTTCCGGGGAGCTGTTTTTT.

V and J are TRBV27 and TRBJ1-1; a weak D match, TRBD1 (6 bases). The V gene lost 6 bases and the J gene lost 10 bases, with 18 bases spanning the gap. The CDR3 extends over 13 amino acids. Germline lookup yields CDR1 MNHEY and CDR2 SMNVEV (reference sequence). The CDR3 bases are TGTGCCAGCAGCGAGGGGGGGATGTGTCGAGCTTTCTTT. Translation gives CASSEGGMCRAFF.

The chain links TRBV28 to TRBJ1-1; perhaps TRBD1 as D (6 bases). CDR1 and CDR2 from the germline V gene are MDHEN and SYDVKM. Trimming removed 6 bases from V and 0 bases from J, with 26 bases in between. The CDR3 totals 19 residues. The CDR3 DNA follows: TGTGCCAGCAGGGGGGGAGGGGGGCAGGGGCCATACTTGAACACTGAAGCTTTCTTT. It codes for CASRGGGGQGPYLNTEAFF.

This clonotype was detected a few times. The chain couples TRBV27 to TRBJ2-1, with 8 bases aligning to TRBD1. With V trimmed by 8 bases and J by 2 bases, 2 bases remained unmatched. Germline V gives CDR1 MNHEY, CDR2 SMNVEV (reference sequence). The CDR3 has 13 amino acids. Here the CDR3 reads CASGQGTYNEQFF. The CDR3 nucleotides are TGTGCCAGCGGACAGGGAACCTACAATGAGCAGTTCTTC.

The chain links TRBV10-3 to TRBJ1-5; 10 bases line up with TRBD1. This CDR3 spans 15 amino acids. Trimming took 8 bases from V and 6 from J; bases not matched to a gene: 10. The germline V gene encodes CDR1 ENHRY and CDR2 SYGVKD. DNA for the CDR3: TGTGCCATCCGGGCCGCAGGGACAGGGGCTCAGCCCCAGCATTTT. Translated: CAIRAAGTGAQPQHF.

The genes are TRBV7-9 and TRBJ1-1; D gene uncertain. The ends were cut back, 2 bases at V and 0 bases at J, with 10 bases in the middle. This CDR3 is 15 amino acids long. Germline CDR1 SEHNR, CDR2 FQNEAQ (reference sequence). CDR3 in DNA: TGTGCCAGCAGCTTACTAAATCCCATGAACACTGAAGCTTTCTTT. This codes for CASSLLNPMNTEAFF.

This chain joins TRBV6-1 and TRBJ2-5; 9 bases fit TRBD2. Germline assignment: CDR1 MNHNS and CDR2 SASEGT. The CDR3 spans 19 residues. V gave up 5 bases and J gave up 0 bases; unmatched junction bases: 16. The chain's CDR3 is CASSKLKASGTIYQETQYF. The CDR3 DNA reads TGTGCCAGCAGTAAGTTGAAAGCTAGCGGGACAATCTACCAAGAGACCCAGTACTTC.

The chain carries TRBV7-3 and TRBJ2-3; D is undetermined. Germline V lookup: CDR1 SGHTA, CDR2 FQGTGA. Trimming pared 2 bases from V and 2 bases from J, leaving 8 bases between. There are 14 residues in the CDR3. The CDR3 region is CASSLDENTDTQYF. The DNA for the CDR3 is TGTGCCAGCAGCTTAGATGAAAACACAGATACGCAGTATTTT.

The J gene is TRBJ2-7, the V gene TRBV6-5; tentative D call: TRBD1 (5 bases). CDR1 and CDR2 (germline): MNHEY, SVGAGI. V was shortened by 0 bases and J by 3 bases, with 15 bases between the two germline ends. The CDR3 is 16 residues long. CDR3 bases: TGTGCCAGCAGTTACTCTGGGCCCCAGGGATTCTACGAGCAGTACTTC. This translates into CASSYSGPQGFYEQYF.

The V call is TRBV20-1, the J call TRBJ2-1, with TRBD2 identical over 8 bases. The germline V gene encodes CDR1 DFQATT and CDR2 SNEGSKA (reference sequence). With 3 bases clipped from V and 2 bases from J, the junction kept 3 bases outside the gene matches. The CDR3 is 14 amino acids. CDR3 sequence (DNA): TGCAGTGCTAGTGGGACTAGGGCCTACAATGAGCAGTTCTTC. This gives the protein CSASGTRAYNEQFF.

A few counts support this clonotype. This chain links TRBV12-3 or TRBV12-4 with TRBJ2-2; tentative D call: TRBD2 (5 bases). V was pared by 0 bases and J by 6 bases, with 8 bases between. This CDR3 region has 14 residues. In DNA form, the CDR3 reads TGTGCCAGCAGTTTAGCGGGCGGGCCCGGGGAGCTGTTTTTT. Translation gives CASSLAGGPGELFF.

The chain uses TRBV5-6 and TRBJ1-2; 8 nucleotides line up with TRBD1. Unmatched junction bases numbered 11, after V lost 0 bases and J lost 7 bases. CDR3 length: 16 amino acids. CDR1 and CDR2 from the germline V gene are SGHDT and YYEEEE. CDR3 residues: CASSLALVVTGAGYTF. The CDR3 bases are TGTGCCAGCAGCTTGGCCCTGGTTGTGACAGGGGCTGGCTACACCTTC.

V is TRBV10-1 and J is TRBJ2-7; D may match TRBD1 or TRBD2 (6 bases each). This CDR3 is built from 19 residues. Germline assignment: CDR1 WNHNN and CDR2 SYGVQD (reference sequence). V was trimmed by 7 bases and J by 2 bases, leaving 30 bases between them. CDR3 protein: CASIDGGPSWTVGPYEQYF. DNA of the CDR3: TGCGCCAGCATCGACGGGGGCCCTTCGTGGACAGTTGGACCCTACGAGCAGTACTTC.

This chain joins TRBV5-1 and TRBJ1-5; 7 bases are shared with TRBD1. Germline lookup yields CDR1 SGHRS and CDR2 YFSETQ. J gave up 1 base and V 4 bases, and 2 bases lay outside the gene matches. CDR3 length: 14 residues. In nucleotides, the CDR3 is TGCGCCAGCAGCCCGGGACAGAGCAATCAGCCCCAGCATTTT. It encodes CASSPGQSNQPQHF.

This clonotype was recorded a few times. This rearrangement joins TRBV28 to TRBJ2-7, with TRBD2 as a possible D gene (6 bases). V was pared by 6 bases and J by 2 bases, with 14 bases between. Looked up from germline, CDR1 is MDHEN and CDR2 is SYDVKM. This CDR3 has 14 amino acids. DNA of the CDR3: TGTGCCAGCAGGGCGGTAGCGGTTACCTACGAGCAGTACTTC. Translating gives CASRAVAVTYEQYF.

The sample holds one count of this clonotype. J is TRBJ1-2 and V is TRBV29-1; 7 bases agree with TRBD1. The trim removed 4 bases at V and 6 bases at J, leaving 11 bases unmatched. Germline V gene lookup returns CDR1 SQVTM and CDR2 ANQGSEA. The CDR3 consists of 14 residues. CDR3 DNA: TGCAGCGTTGTTGATGGGAGGGGGCGAGATGGCTACACCTTC. Its protein is CSVVDGRGRDGYTF.

The rearrangement uses TRBV18 and TRBJ2-3; 10 bases match TRBD2. Looked up from germline, CDR1 is KGHSH and CDR2 is LQKENI. There are 20 residues in the CDR3. Trimming cost V 0 bases and J 0 bases; bases outside gene matches: 12. The CDR3 is CASSPPRFSGGALSTDTQYF. Written as DNA, the CDR3 is TGTGCCAGCTCACCACCGAGATTCAGCGGGGGGGCCCTTAGCACAGATACGCAGTATTTT.

This clonotype has only a few counts. This sequence joins TRBV7-6 and TRBJ2-1, with 12 bases lining up with TRBD2. This CDR3 has 17 amino acids. V lost 3 bases, J lost 5 bases, and 8 bases stayed unmatched. The V gene's germline CDR1 is SGHVS and CDR2 FNYEAQ. CDR3 DNA sequence: TGTGCCAGCAGCTTTGACGAAGGACTAGCGGGAAACAATGAGCAGTTCTTC. Protein sequence: CASSFDEGLAGNNEQFF.

This rearrangement joins TRBV7-6 to TRBJ2-1; TRBD2 is a possible D gene (6 bases). V dropped 5 bases and J dropped 4 bases, with 18 bases sitting between them. This CDR3 has 16 residues. Germline CDR1 is SGHVS and CDR2 is FNYEAQ. The CDR3 region is CASSETLNAGYNEQFF. Written as DNA, the CDR3 is TGTGCCAGCAGCGAGACGTTAAATGCGGGGTACAATGAGCAGTTCTTC.

V and J are TRBV7-9 and TRBJ2-1; D is perhaps TRBD1 (5 bases). Germline CDR1 reads SEHNR; CDR2 reads FQNEAQ (reference sequence). This CDR3 comprises 16 residues. V was pared by 5 bases and J by 7 bases, with 21 bases between. In DNA form, the CDR3 reads TGTGCCAGCAGCAAAGCCCCCTACAGGCCCGTGAATGAGCAGTTCTTC. Its protein product is CASSKAPYRPVNEQFF.